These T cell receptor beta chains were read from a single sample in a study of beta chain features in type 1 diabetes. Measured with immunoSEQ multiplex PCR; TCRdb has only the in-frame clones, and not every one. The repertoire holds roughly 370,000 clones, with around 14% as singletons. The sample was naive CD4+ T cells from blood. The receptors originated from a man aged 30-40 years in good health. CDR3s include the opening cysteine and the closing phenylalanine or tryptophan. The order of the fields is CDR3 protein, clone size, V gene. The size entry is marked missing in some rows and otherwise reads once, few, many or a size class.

CASSNSKTSGSDSGGNEQFF	few	TRBV21-1
CASSRSNNEQFF	.	TRBV7-9
CATSRGRGREELFF	.	TRBV15
CASSARIRGASSTDTQYF	few	TRBV7-2
CASSLSGHSISYNEQFF	.	TRBV11-2
CSVHSTYEQFF	.	TRBV29-1
CSAGQGAGGELFF	few	TRBV29-1
CAWRYMRNTEAFF	few	TRBV30
CASSQERLGDQYF	few	TRBV4-3
CASSPGRPMNTEAFF	.	TRBV18